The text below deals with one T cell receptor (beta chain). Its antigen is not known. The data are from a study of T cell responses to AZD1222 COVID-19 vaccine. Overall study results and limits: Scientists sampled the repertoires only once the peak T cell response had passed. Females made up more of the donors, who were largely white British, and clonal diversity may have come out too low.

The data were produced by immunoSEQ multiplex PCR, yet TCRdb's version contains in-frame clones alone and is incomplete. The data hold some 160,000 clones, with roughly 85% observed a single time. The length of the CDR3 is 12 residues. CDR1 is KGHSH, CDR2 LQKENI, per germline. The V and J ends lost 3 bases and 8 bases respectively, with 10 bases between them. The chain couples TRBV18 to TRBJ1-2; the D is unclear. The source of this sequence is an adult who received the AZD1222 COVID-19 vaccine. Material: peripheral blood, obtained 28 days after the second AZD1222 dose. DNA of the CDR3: TGTGCCAGCTCACCGGGGAGGAGCGGCTACACCTTC. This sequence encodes CASSPGRSGYTF. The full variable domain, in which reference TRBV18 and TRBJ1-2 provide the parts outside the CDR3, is NAGVMQNPRHLVRRRGQEARLRCSPMKGHSHVYWYRQLPEEGLKFMVYLQKENIIDESGMPKERFSAEFPKEGPSILRIQQVVRGDSAAYFCASSPGRSGYTFGSGTRLTVV.